This note documents a single T cell receptor beta chain sequence. Methods used by the authors: For nucleated cells, counts were estimated from reference gene primer amplification. Some clones are missing from TCRdb's copy, which holds only in-frame ones; the method was immunoSEQ multiplex PCR. V, J and clone size derive from that table, while D and trimming were established from the DNA sequence. Among 500,000 to 600,000 clones listed, 70% to 90% were seen once. The data originate from a study of blood T cell repertoires in COVID-19. Sequencing was carried out using peripheral blood. The sequence came from a woman in her fifties or sixties with COVID-19, enrolled during active disease.

The CDR3 loop is CASSREGIAKNIQYF. The CDR3 DNA reads TGTGCCAGCAGCCGGGAGGGTATAGCCAAAAACATTCAGTACTTC. The chain employs TRBV5-4 and TRBJ2-4, with 8 bases identical to TRBD2. The CDR3 contains 15 residues. J gave up 0 bases and V 4 bases, and 3 bases lay outside the gene matches. Germline values: CDR1 SGHNT, CDR2 YYREEE (reference sequence).